The 3 T cell receptor beta chains in this list originate from one sample, sequenced in a study of tumor-infiltrating lymphocytes in primary liver carcinoma (dated by TCRdb to 2016 to 2017). RNA from unsorted whole blood was extracted with TRIzol reagent, and germline DNA was obtained with the DNeasy Blood & Tissue kit. TCRdb shows the sequencer as Illumina HiSeq 2500. Starting from roughly 540 ng total RNA, TCRbeta-specific cDNA was produced by reverse transcription with a constant-region primer and ProtoScript II reverse transcriptase. The TCRbeta libraries were prepared through three rounds of nested multiplex PCR following a slightly modified ARM-PCR procedure. Each of the first two PCR rounds ran for about 10 cycles using multiplex TRBV1-TRBV30 forward primers together with a Cbeta reverse primer. TCRdb passed the public sequencing reads through fastp at Q25 and MiXCR, retaining productive beta sequences. Each CDR3 protein appears once, grouped with its most common genes and DNA. The sample table lists about 350,000 distinct CDR3 sequences, about 65% of them with a count of one. The ten largest make up about 6.3% of the sample.

Sequenced input: peripheral blood. The receptor set was obtained from a man aged 40-50 years with primary liver carcinoma and hepatitis B virus infection.

V is TRBV11-1 and J is TRBJ1-1; tentative D call: TRBD1 (5 bases). The germline V gene encodes CDR1 SGHAT and CDR2 FQDESV (reference sequence). Between the trimmed V and J ends, which lost 7 bases and 5 bases, there was a span of 20 bases. The CDR3 is 15 residues long. This CDR3 is CASTSRRGAWTEAFF. For the CDR3, the DNA is TGTGCCAGCACTTCACGGCGGGGCGCGTGGACTGAAGCTTTCTTT.

The sample holds one count of this clonotype. Since a much larger clone is just one base distant, this may be a read error. The V call is TRBV4-3, the J call TRBJ2-7; the D gene is possibly TRBD1 (6 bases). From germline, CDR1 is LGHNA and CDR2 YSLEER. The CDR3 sequence is 15 residues long. The CDR3 reads CASSQDWAGARERYF. CDR3 sequence (DNA): TGCGCCAGCAGCCAAGATTGGGCAGGGGCTCGCGAGCGGTACTTC.

On this clonotype itself: The junction differs from germline at one of its ends, possibly a read error. V and J are TRBV4-3 and TRBJ2-7, with 10 bases aligning to TRBD1. The length of the CDR3 is 16 residues. Germline lookup yields CDR1 LGHNA and CDR2 YSLEER. The CDR3 nucleotides read TGCGCCAGCAGCCAGGCACTGGGACAGGGGTCCTACGACCAGTACTTC. Translating gives CASSQALGQGSYDQYF.